This T cell receptor beta chain was identified in a study of shared clonotypes between healthy human individuals. Study outcomes and limitations: Owing to a small donor count, the genetic and exposure-history diversity represented was limited. Clonotype sharing across a few donors was observed for 4.5% to 6.5% of naive CD4 clonotypes. Clonotype sharing among donors, it was expected, would be affected by sequencing depth.

The germline V and J ends were trimmed by 0 bases and 3 bases, with 13 bases remaining between them. CDR3 length: 15 amino acids. CDR1 SGHNT and CDR2 YYREEE come from the germline V gene (reference sequence). Only in-frame clones appear in the TCRdb table, and some are missing; sequencing was by immunoSEQ multiplex PCR. The sample consists of a few million clones, approximately 95% of them appearing once. Worth noting for this clone: Its target is unknown.

Sequences were obtained from naive CD4+ T cells from PBMCs. Subset here: CD45RA+ positively selected. V usage is TRBV5-4 and J usage is TRBJ2-7; D is possibly TRBD1 (6 bases). The sequence was collected from a man between 18 and 29 years old in good health. Some clones in this sample may be carry-over from other donors' samples. The CDR3 DNA reads TGTGCCAGCAGCTTGGGTCCAGGGGAGAACTACGAGCAGTACTTC. Translating gives CASSLGPGENYEQYF.